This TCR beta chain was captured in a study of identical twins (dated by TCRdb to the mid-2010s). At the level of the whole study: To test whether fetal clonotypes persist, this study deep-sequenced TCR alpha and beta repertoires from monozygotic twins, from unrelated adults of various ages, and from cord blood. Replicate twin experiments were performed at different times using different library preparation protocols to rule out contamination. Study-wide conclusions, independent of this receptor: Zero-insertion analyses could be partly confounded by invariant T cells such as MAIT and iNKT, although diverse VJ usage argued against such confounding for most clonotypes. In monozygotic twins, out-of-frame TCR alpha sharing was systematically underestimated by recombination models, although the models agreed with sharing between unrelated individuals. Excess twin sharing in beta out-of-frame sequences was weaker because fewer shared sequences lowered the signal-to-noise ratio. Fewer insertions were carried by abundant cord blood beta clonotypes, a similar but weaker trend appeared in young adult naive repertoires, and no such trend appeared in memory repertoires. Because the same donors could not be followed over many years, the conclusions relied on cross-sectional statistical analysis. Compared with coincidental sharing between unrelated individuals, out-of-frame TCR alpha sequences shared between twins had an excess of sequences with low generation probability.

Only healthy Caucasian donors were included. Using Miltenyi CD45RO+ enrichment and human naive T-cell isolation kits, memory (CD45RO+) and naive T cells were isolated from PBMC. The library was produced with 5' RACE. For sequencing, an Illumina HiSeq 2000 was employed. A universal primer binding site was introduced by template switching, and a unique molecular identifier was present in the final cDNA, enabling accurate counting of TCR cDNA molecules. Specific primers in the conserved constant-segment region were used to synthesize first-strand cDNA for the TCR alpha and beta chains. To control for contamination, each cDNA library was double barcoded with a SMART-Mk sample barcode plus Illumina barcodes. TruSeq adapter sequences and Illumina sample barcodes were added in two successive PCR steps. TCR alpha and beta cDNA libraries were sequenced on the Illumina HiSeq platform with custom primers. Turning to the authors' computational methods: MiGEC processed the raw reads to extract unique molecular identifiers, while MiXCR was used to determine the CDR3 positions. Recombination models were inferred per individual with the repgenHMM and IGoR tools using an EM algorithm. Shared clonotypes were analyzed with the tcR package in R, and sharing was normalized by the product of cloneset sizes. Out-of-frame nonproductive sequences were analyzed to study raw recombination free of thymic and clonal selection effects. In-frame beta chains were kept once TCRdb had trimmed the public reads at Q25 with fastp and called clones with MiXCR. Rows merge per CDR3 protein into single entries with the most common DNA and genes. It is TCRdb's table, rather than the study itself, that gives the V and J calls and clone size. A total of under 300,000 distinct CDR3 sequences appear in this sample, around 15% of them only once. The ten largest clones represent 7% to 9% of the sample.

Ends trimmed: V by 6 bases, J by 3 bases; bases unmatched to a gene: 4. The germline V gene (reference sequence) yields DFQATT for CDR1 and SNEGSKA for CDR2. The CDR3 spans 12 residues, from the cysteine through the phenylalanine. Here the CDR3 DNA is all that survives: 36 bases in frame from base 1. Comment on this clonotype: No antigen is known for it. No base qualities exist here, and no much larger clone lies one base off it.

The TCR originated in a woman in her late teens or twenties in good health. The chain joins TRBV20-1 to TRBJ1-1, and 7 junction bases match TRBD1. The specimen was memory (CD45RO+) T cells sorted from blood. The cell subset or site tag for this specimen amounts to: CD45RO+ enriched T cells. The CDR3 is CSAHDRDTEAFF. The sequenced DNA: TGCAGTGCCCACGACAGGGACACTGAAGCTTTCTTT.